The rows below give T cell receptor beta chains drawn from one sample of a study of cytomegalovirus exposure and HLA in healthy donors. Sequencing used immunoSEQ multiplex PCR; TCRdb keeps in-frame clones, though not all of them. The sample lists 110,000 to 150,000 clones; 60% to 80% were seen once. Specimen: PBMCs. These receptors were obtained from a woman aged 25 to 39 in good health and CMV-seronegative. Each CDR3 is given with its conserved first and last residue. Clone sizes are given selectively: once, few, many, or a class where the clone is expanded.

CASNPGDRGLGEQFF TRBV6-5 NA TRBJ2-1
CASSARQVTREDTQYF TRBV19 NA TRBJ2-3
CASTQGWEGTSGNTIYF TRBV28 NA TRBJ1-3
CASSAGQAGTDTQYF TRBV6-1 NA TRBJ2-3
CASSIKGQGRVAFF TRBV19 NA TRBJ1-1
CASSLTQGNNSPLHF TRBV5-1 once TRBJ1-6
CASSPGLSFRNYGYTF TRBV27 NA TRBJ1-2
CASSATGTTEAFF TRBV6-4 NA TRBJ1-1
CASSLVSGNTIYF TRBV7-8 once TRBJ1-3
CASRTGDGFNQPQHF TRBV6-1 NA TRBJ1-5
CASSPPRESSTDTQYF TRBV18 NA TRBJ2-3
CASSSMGGGTEAFF TRBV13 NA TRBJ1-1
CASSETGANYGYTF TRBV25-1 NA TRBJ1-2
CARFLGTGPNNSPLHF TRBV2 NA TRBJ1-6
CASSLADSGAFF TRBV11-1 NA TRBJ1-1
CASSLIRGRGEAFF TRBV7-2 NA TRBJ1-1
CASSYAGSDEQYF TRBV6-6 NA TRBJ2-7
CASSIGTGEAFF TRBV11-3 NA TRBJ1-1
CASRLVYGYTF TRBV19 NA TRBJ1-2
CASDRGNQPQHF TRBV5-4 NA TRBJ1-5
CASSLIGTGASNYGYTF TRBV5-5 NA TRBJ1-2
CASSEVRAGEYTF TRBV2 NA TRBJ1-2
CASSRWLAGTNEQFF TRBV10-1 once TRBJ2-1
CASSFRGEAFF TRBV7-2 NA TRBJ1-1
CASSQDPRNEQFF TRBV4-1 NA TRBJ2-1
CASSLWGEGSAFF TRBV11-2 NA TRBJ1-1
CASSTSGTGTGNYGYTF TRBV27 NA TRBJ1-2
CASSPLAGVGELFF TRBV7-3 NA TRBJ2-2
CASSWRQGADNEQFF TRBV6-5 NA TRBJ2-1
CASRPTQGISYEQYF TRBV6-1 NA TRBJ2-7
CASSLSGGQETQYF TRBV5-1 NA TRBJ2-5
CASSGYRGGYTEAFF TRBV9 NA TRBJ1-1
CASSYRGEGTEAFF TRBV6-5 NA TRBJ1-1
CASRPDFYEQYF TRBV10-1 NA TRBJ2-7
CASSLALRGNTEAFF TRBV5-6 NA TRBJ1-1
CASSPDRLREAFF TRBV11-2 few TRBJ1-1
CSVGDGVGELFF TRBV29-1 once TRBJ2-2
CASSANRGFATGELFF TRBV5-5 NA TRBJ2-2
CASSPNRGGNQPQHF TRBV7-3 NA TRBJ1-5
CASSLELAGGRSEQFF TRBV7-2 NA TRBJ2-1
CASSGRQGSSYNEQFF TRBV6-1 NA TRBJ2-1
CASSLTGLAGPTSQGEQFF TRBV7-3 NA TRBJ2-1
CASSYASDSYNEQFF TRBV6-5 NA TRBJ2-1
CASSFPGQVYGYTF TRBV2 NA TRBJ1-2
CASSPRQGATEAFF TRBV5-1 NA TRBJ1-1
CASSEALAGAYEQYF TRBV6-1 NA TRBJ2-7
CASSDRTKYTGELFF TRBV19 NA TRBJ2-2
CASNTASGNTIYF TRBV19 NA TRBJ1-3
CASSFGQGFVSYNEQFF TRBV5-4 NA TRBJ2-1
CASSLVSSGGYEQYF TRBV7-9 NA TRBJ2-7